This note documents a single T cell receptor (beta chain) sequence. The sample is drawn from a study of blood T cell repertoires in COVID-19. Study information: Researchers got acute and convalescent COVID-19 samples from the United States, Italy and Spain. Sources were T cells, B-cell-depleted T cells, or PBMCs; the material itself was cDNA or gDNA.

The length of the CDR3 is 15 residues. The V end lost 6 bases, the J end lost 1 base, and 15 bases lay between the germline ends. Germline CDR1 is MDHEN and CDR2 is SYDVKM. In the authors' methods: Nucleated cell number was recorded as an estimate derived from reference gene primer amplification. The protocol was immunoSEQ multiplex PCR, while the TCRdb copy is restricted to in-frame clones and leaves out a portion. The DNA was the basis for D and trimming; V, J and clone size are from that table. The profile covers tens of thousands of clones, with about 86% appearing a single time and 20% to 25% taken by the ten largest.

The genes are TRBV28 and TRBJ1-1; weak D call: TRBD1 (6 bases). This clonotype was sampled from a woman aged 80 or older in a cohort sampled during active or convalescent COVID-19. Sample: peripheral blood. The CDR3 DNA reads TGTGCCAGCAGGACAACAGGGAGCGGGAACACTGAAGCTTTCTTT. Translating gives CASRTTGSGNTEAFF.